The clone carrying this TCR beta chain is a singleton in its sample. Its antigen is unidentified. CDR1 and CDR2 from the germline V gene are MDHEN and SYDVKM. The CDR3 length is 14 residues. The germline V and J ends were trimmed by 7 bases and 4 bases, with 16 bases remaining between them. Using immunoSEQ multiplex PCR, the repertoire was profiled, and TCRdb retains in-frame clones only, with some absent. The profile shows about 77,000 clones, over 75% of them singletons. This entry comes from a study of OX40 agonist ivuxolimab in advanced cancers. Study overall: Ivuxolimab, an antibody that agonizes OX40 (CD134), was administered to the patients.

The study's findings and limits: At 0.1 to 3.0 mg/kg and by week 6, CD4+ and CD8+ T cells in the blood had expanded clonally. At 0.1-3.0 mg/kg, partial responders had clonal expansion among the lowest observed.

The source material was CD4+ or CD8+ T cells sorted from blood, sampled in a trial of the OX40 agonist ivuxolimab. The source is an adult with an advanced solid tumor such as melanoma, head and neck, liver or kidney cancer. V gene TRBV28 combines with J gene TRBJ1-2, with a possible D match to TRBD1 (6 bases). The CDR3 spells CASNAKGVSYGYTF. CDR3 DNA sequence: TGTGCCAGCAACGCTAAGGGGGTTTCCTATGGCTACACCTTC.